Listed below are T cell receptor beta chains from one sample, sequenced in a study of control samples from healthy donors and cancer patients. Using immunoSEQ multiplex PCR, the repertoire was profiled, and TCRdb retains in-frame clones only, with some absent. The data contain 110,000 or so clones, roughly nine tenths of them seen just once; the ten biggest clones take up 4.4%. The specimen sequenced was blood. The receptors were gathered from a human donor in good health. The donor label of this sample is uncertain. CDR3s include the opening cysteine and the closing phenylalanine or tryptophan. The order of the fields is CDR3 protein, CDR3 DNA, clone size, J gene, D gene, V gene. D genes are given only for firm matches. Size tells how often a clone was seen (once, few, many) or the class of an expanded clone, and some rows leave it out.

CASRPSGTGGGNTIYF TGTGCCAGCCGGCCTTCCGGGACAGGAGGCGGAAACACCATATATTTT . TRBJ1-3 TRBD1 TRBV5-5
CASSVRRSSGNTIYF TGTGCCAGCAGTGTAAGGAGAAGCTCTGGAAACACCATATATTTT . TRBJ1-3 . TRBV2
CASSQSRGPRAGETQYF TGTGCCAGCAGCCAATCGCGAGGACCCCGAGCGGGAGAGACCCAGTACTTC . TRBJ2-5 . TRBV14
CAIGSRGTGGRATEAFF TGTGCCATCGGGTCTAGGGGGACAGGTGGGCGGGCCACTGAAGCTTTCTTT . TRBJ1-1 TRBD1 TRBV10-3
CASSPGISGRQNTEAFF TGTGCCAGCTCACCGGGTATAAGCGGACGGCAAAACACTGAAGCTTTCTTT few TRBJ1-1 . TRBV18
CASSFSRTQNEQYF TGTGCCAGCAGCTTTTCCCGGACGCAGAACGAGCAGTACTTC few TRBJ2-7 . TRBV7-2
CASSPSVDRRSYEQYF TGTGCCAGTAGTCCATCCGTGGACAGGAGGAGTTACGAGCAGTACTTC . TRBJ2-7 TRBD1 TRBV19
CASSNYIETCGRGGQNEQFF TGTGCCAGCAGCAACTACATCGAGACGTGCGGGCGGGGGGGCCAAAATGAGCAGTTCTTC . TRBJ2-1 . TRBV21-1
CASSKEGWQGDTGELFF TGTGCCAGCAGCAAAGAAGGCTGGCAGGGGGACACCGGGGAGCTGTTTTTT . TRBJ2-2 . TRBV21-1
CASSLRDNEQFF TGTGCCAGCAGCTTACGGGACAATGAGCAGTTCTTC . TRBJ2-1 . TRBV13
CASSGAWGTGWNSPLHF TGTGCCAGCAGTGGCGCTTGGGGGACAGGTTGGAATTCACCCCTCCACTTT . TRBJ1-6 TRBD1 TRBV2
CASSWDSSSTDTQYF TGCGCCAGCAGCTGGGACAGTTCATCCACAGATACGCAGTATTTT . TRBJ2-3 TRBD1 TRBV5-1
CAWRKRQGTIGDTEAFF TGTGCCTGGAGAAAAAGACAGGGAACCATAGGTGACACTGAAGCTTTCTTT . TRBJ1-1 TRBD1 TRBV30
CASSRAVRDRNNSPLHF TGCGCCAGCAGCCGGGCGGTCCGGGACAGGAATAATTCACCCCTCCACTTT . TRBJ1-6 TRBD1 TRBV4-1
CASSFRGGVQETQYF TGTGCCAGCAGTTTTCGAGGGGGGGTTCAAGAGACCCAGTACTTC . TRBJ2-5 . TRBV27
CASSEVAGVLADTQYF TGCGCCAGCAGTGAGGTAGCGGGGGTTTTAGCAGATACGCAGTATTTT once TRBJ2-3 TRBD2 TRBV10-2
CASRPGRVLTDTQYF TGTGCCAGCAGACCAGGGAGGGTTCTCACAGATACGCAGTATTTT few TRBJ2-3 TRBD2 TRBV6-5
CSASRGPVALQETQYF TGCAGTGCTAGTAGGGGGCCGGTGGCACTCCAAGAGACCCAGTACTTC . TRBJ2-5 TRBD1 TRBV20-1
CASSLSTGIYNEQFF TGTGCCAGCAGTTTATCGACAGGGATATACAATGAGCAGTTCTTC . TRBJ2-1 TRBD1 TRBV28
CATSRDQSYEQYF TGTGCCACCAGCAGAGATCAATCCTACGAGCAGTACTTC . TRBJ2-7 . TRBV15
CASSLEDRPSYNEQFF TGCGCCAGCAGCTTGGAGGACAGGCCCTCCTACAATGAGCAGTTCTTC . TRBJ2-1 TRBD1 TRBV5-1
CASSPGGLRGTYEQYF TGTGCCAGCAGCCCGGGGGGCCTCCGGGGAACCTACGAGCAGTACTTC . TRBJ2-7 . TRBV28
CASRAGTVNQPQHF TGTGCCAGCAGGGCGGGGACAGTCAATCAGCCCCAGCATTTT few TRBJ1-5 TRBD1 TRBV2
CASSQEIPVQETQYF TGTGCCAGCAGCCAAGAAATCCCGGTCCAAGAGACCCAGTACTTC . TRBJ2-5 . TRBV4-2
CASSLEPGNEKLFF TGCGCCAGCAGCTTGGAGCCAGGAAATGAAAAACTGTTTTTT . TRBJ1-4 . TRBV5-1
CASSWDSGGYTF TGTGCCAGCAGTTGGGACAGTGGGGGCTACACCTTC . TRBJ1-2 TRBD1 TRBV12-3/TRBV12-4
CASSLDRLNEKLFF TGTGCCAGCAGCCTAGACAGACTTAATGAAAAACTGTTTTTT few TRBJ1-4 . TRBV6-5
CASSPTGVTDTQYF TGTGCCAGCAGCCCGACAGGCGTCACAGATACGCAGTATTTT . TRBJ2-3 . TRBV3-1/TRBV3-2
CSVETGGRGYTEAFF TGCAGCGTGGAAACAGGGGGAAGGGGGTACACTGAAGCTTTCTTT . TRBJ1-1 TRBD1 TRBV29-1
CASGQGALTTNEKLFF TGTGCCAGTGGACAGGGGGCATTAACAACTAATGAAAAACTGTTTTTT . TRBJ1-4 TRBD1 TRBV19